This is a list of T cell receptor beta chains from one sample in a study of siplizumab effects on memory and regulatory T cells. Produced via immunoSEQ multiplex PCR; TCRdb's table is partial and in-frame only. The repertoire holds over 100,000 clones, with around 90% as singletons. Material for sequencing was Tregs sorted from blood. These receptors were obtained from a human donor in good health. The CDR3 runs from the conserved cysteine through the conserved F or W. D genes are given only for firm matches. Not every row has a clone size; where given, it reads once, few, many or a size class.

>TRBV5-6|TRBJ2-2|NA|TRBD1
CASSLLGSGGTGELFF
TGTGCCAGCAGCTTGTTAGGCTCAGGGGGCACCGGGGAGCTGTTTTTT
>TRBV14|TRBJ2-5|NA|TRBD2
CASSHGLAGARRETQYF
TGTGCCAGCAGCCATGGACTAGCGGGAGCCCGTCGAGAGACCCAGTACTTC
>TRBV5-5|TRBJ1-3|few|NA
CASSLARDSGNTIYF
TGTGCCAGCAGCTTGGCCAGGGACTCTGGAAACACCATATATTTT
>TRBV5-5|TRBJ2-2|NA|NA
CASSSANTGELFF
TGTGCCAGCAGCTCAGCGAACACCGGGGAGCTGTTTTTT
>TRBV9|TRBJ2-1|NA|NA
CASSVAITGLRNEQFF
TGTGCCAGCAGCGTCGCGATTACAGGGTTGCGGAATGAGCAGTTCTTC
>TRBV28|TRBJ2-7|NA|NA
CASSLGTVGYEQYF
TGTGCCAGCAGTTTAGGGACGGTGGGCTACGAGCAGTACTTC
>TRBV7-9|TRBJ2-7|NA|NA
CASSRGWGRGEQYF
TGTGCCAGCAGCCGAGGGTGGGGAAGGGGCGAGCAGTACTTC
>TRBV6-5|TRBJ1-6|once|NA
CASSYSRQANSPLHF
TGTGCCAGCAGTTACTCGAGACAGGCTAATTCACCCCTCCACTTT
>TRBV12-5|TRBJ2-3|NA|NA
CASGSGPGSPTDTQYF
TGTGCTAGTGGTTCGGGGCCGGGCTCACCCACAGATACGCAGTATTTT
>TRBV18|TRBJ2-5|NA|TRBD1
CASSDRDQETQYF
TGTGCCAGCTCAGACAGGGATCAAGAGACCCAGTACTTC
>TRBV19|TRBJ1-5|NA|NA
CASSLPGGNQPQHF
TGTGCCAGTAGCCTCCCCGGTGGCAATCAGCCCCAGCATTTT
>TRBV6-5|TRBJ1-5|NA|TRBD1
CASKGRGSDQPQHF
TGTGCCAGCAAGGGCAGGGGGTCAGATCAGCCCCAGCATTTT
>TRBV19|TRBJ1-2|NA|NA
CASSISGTLMNYGYTF
TGTGCCAGTAGTATTAGTGGCACACTGATGAACTATGGCTACACCTTC
>TRBV18|TRBJ1-5|NA|TRBD1
CASSPRGGGSNQPQHF
TGTGCCAGCTCACCACGAGGGGGCGGAAGCAATCAGCCCCAGCATTTT